Each of the 5 T cell receptor beta chains below was sequenced from the same sample in a study of neoadjuvant nivolumab and ipilimumab in lung cancer. Generated by immunoSEQ multiplex PCR, the TCRdb table keeps only in-frame clones and is missing some. The table shows approximately 40,000 clones, with approximately 89% occurring only once. The material was peripheral blood, obtained before neoadjuvant nivolumab, alone or with ipilimumab. Receptors were obtained from an adult with non-small cell lung cancer.

This chain connects TRBV7-3 to TRBJ2-1; either TRBD1 or TRBD2 may supply D (5 bases each). The CDR3 runs 15 residues. The V gene's germline CDR1 is SGHTA and CDR2 FQGTGA. Between the trimmed V and J ends, which lost 5 bases and 8 bases, there was a span of 19 bases. CDR3 in amino acids: CASSLVGTQWDEQFF. CDR3 sequence (DNA): TGTGCCAGCAGCCTTGTGGGGACCCAATGGGATGAGCAGTTCTTC.

The genes are TRBV18 and TRBJ2-6; no clear D gene. V was shortened by 2 bases and J by 0 bases, with 5 bases between the two germline ends. The germline V gene encodes CDR1 KGHSH and CDR2 LQKENI. CDR3 length: 15 residues. The CDR3 protein is CASSPVGSGANVLTF. The CDR3 DNA reads TGTGCCAGCTCACCAGTCGGCTCTGGGGCCAACGTCCTGACTTTC.

The V gene is TRBV5-4, the J gene TRBJ1-2, with 7 bases identical to TRBD1. The trim removed 1 base at V and 6 bases at J, leaving 9 bases unmatched. In germline, CDR1 is SGHNT, CDR2 YYREEE (reference sequence). This CDR3 is 15 amino acids long. CDR3 coding DNA: TGTGCCAGCAGCTTGACGCGGGGAACAGGGGATGGCTACACCTTC. Its translation: CASSLTRGTGDGYTF.

V and J are TRBV9 and TRBJ2-1; D is perhaps TRBD2 (6 bases). With 0 bases removed from V and 2 bases from J, the gap between germline ends came to 15 bases. From germline, CDR1 is SGDLS and CDR2 YYNGEE. The CDR3 has 17 residues. CDR3 coding DNA: TGTGCCAGCAGCGTAGGAGATAGCGGAGACGCCTACAATGAGCAGTTCTTC. It is translated as CASSVGDSGDAYNEQFF.

V usage is TRBV6-1 and J usage is TRBJ1-2; tentative D call: TRBD1 (6 bases). Germline V gene sequence: CDR1 MNHNS, CDR2 SASEGT. There are 14 residues in the CDR3. V lost 0 bases, J lost 4 bases, and 9 bases lay in between. The CDR3 DNA follows: TGTGCCAGCAGTGAAGCGGGGGCGCGCTATGGCTACACCTTC. It yields the protein CASSEAGARYGYTF.